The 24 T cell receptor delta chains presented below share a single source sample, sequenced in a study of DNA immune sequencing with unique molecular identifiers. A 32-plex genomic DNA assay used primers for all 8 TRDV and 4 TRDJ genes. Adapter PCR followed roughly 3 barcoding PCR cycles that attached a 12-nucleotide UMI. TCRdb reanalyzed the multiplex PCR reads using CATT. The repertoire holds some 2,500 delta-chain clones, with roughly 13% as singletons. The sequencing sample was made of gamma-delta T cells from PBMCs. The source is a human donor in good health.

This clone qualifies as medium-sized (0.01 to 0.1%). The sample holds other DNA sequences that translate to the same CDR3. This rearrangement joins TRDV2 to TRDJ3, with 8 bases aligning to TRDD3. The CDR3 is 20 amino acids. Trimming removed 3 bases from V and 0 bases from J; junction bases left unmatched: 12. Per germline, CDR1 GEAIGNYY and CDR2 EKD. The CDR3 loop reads CACDVTGGPTSSWDTRQMFF. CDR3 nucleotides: TGTGCCTGTGACGTTACTGGGGGTCCTACCAGCTCCTGGGACACCCGACAGATGTTTTTC.

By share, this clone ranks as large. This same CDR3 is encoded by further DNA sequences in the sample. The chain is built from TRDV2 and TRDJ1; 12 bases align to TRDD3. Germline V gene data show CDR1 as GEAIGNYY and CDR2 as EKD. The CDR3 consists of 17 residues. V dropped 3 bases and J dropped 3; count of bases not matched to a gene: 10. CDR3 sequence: CACDPLLGDTRADKLIF. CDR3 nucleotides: TGTGCCTGTGACCCTCTACTGGGGGATACAAGGGCCGATAAACTCATCTTT.

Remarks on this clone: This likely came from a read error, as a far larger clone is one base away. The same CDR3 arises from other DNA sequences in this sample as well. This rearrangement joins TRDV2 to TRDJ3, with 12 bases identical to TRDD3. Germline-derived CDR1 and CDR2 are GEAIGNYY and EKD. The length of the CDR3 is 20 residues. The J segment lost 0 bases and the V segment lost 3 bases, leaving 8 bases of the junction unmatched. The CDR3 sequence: CACDPVLGDTPSWDTRQMFF. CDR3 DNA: TGTGCCTGTGACCCCGTACTGGGGGATACCCCCTCCTGGGACACCCGACAGATGTTTTTC.

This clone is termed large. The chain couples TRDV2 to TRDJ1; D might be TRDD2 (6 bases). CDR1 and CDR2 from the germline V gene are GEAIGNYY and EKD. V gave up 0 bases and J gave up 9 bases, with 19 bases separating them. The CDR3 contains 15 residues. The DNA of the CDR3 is TGTGCCTGTGACACCCTCCTACGGGCCCAAGGAGAACTCATCTTT. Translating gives CACDTLLRAQGELIF.

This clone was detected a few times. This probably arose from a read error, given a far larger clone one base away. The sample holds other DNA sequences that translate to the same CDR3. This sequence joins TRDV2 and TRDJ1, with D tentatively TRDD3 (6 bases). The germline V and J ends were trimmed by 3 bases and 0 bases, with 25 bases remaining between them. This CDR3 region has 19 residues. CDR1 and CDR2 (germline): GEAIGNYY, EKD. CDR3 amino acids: CACDEISTGGYPYTDKLIF. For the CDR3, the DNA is TGTGCCTGTGACGAGATCTCGACTGGTGGATACCCGTACACCGATAAACTCATCTTT.

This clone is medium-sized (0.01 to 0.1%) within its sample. CDR3: CALGGRTHGGDKLIF. Here the CDR3 DNA reads TGTGCTCTTGGGGGGCGCACGCATGGGGGGGATAAACTCATCTTT. No V gene call was produced; the J gene was TRDJ1; the table assigns TRDD3, which was not confirmed against the DNA. The CDR3 totals 15 residues.

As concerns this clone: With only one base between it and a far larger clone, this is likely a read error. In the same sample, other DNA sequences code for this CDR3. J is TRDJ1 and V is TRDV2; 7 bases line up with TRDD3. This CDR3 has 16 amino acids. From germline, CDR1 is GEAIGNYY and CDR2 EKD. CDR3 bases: TGTGCTTGTGACTCCCTGGGGGGCATACTTACCGATAAACTCATCTTT. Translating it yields CACDSLGGILTDKLIF.

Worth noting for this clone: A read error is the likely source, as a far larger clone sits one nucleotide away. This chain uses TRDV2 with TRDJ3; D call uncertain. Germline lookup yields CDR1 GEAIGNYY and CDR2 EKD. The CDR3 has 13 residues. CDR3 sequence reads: CAYDRINTRQMFF. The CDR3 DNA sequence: TGTGCCTATGACAGGATTAACACCCGACAGATGTTTTTC.

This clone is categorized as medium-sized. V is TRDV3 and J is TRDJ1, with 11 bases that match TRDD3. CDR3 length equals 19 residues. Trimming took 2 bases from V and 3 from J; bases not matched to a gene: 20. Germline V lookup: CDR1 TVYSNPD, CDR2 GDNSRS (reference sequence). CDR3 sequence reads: CAFLNSIPSTGGYPDKLIF. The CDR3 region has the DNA TGTGCCTTTTTGAATTCAATCCCCTCAACTGGGGGATATCCCGATAAACTCATCTTT.

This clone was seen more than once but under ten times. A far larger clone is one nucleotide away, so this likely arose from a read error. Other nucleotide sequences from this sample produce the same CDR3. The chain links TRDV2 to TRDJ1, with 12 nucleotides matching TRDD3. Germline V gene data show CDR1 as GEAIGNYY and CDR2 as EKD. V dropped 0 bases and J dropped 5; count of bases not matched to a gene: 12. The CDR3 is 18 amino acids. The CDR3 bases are TGTGCCTGTGACACCGTTGGTACTGGGGGATACCTGAATGATAAACTCATCTTT. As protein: CACDTVGTGGYLNDKLIF.

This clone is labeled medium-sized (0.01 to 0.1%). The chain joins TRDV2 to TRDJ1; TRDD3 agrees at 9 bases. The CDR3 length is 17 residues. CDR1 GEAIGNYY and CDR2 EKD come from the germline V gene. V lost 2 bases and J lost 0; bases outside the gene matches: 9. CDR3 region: CACDNLLGDRYTDKLIF. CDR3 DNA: TGTGCCTGTGACAACCTACTGGGGGACCGATACACCGATAAACTCATCTTT.

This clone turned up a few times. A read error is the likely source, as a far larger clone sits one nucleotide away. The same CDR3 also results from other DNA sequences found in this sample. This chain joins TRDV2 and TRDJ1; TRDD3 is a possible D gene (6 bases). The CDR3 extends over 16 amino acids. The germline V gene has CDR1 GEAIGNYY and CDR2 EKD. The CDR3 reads CACDTLGVPDTDKLIF. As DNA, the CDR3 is TGTGCTTGTGACACCTTGGGGGTCCCGGACACCGATAAACTCATCTTT.

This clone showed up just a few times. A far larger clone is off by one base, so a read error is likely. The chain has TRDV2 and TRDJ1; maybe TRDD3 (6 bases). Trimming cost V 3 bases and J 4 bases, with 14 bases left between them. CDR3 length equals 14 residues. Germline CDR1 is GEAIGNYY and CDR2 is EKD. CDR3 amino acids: CACDVLGPHDKLIF. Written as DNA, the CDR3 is TGTGCCTGTGACGTACTGGGCCCTCACGATAAACTCATCTTT.

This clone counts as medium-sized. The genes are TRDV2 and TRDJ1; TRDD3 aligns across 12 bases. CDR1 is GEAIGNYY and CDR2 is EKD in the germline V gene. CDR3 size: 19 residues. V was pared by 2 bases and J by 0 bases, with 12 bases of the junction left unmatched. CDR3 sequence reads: CACDMLLGDTRGDTDKLIF. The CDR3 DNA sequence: TGTGCCTGTGACATGCTACTGGGGGATACTCGGGGCGACACCGATAAACTCATCTTT.

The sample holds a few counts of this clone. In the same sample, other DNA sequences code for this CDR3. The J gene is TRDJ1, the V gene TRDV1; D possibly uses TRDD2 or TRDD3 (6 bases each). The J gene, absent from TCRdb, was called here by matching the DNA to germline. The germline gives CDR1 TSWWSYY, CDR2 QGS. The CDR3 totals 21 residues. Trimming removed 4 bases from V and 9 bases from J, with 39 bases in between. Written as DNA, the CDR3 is TGTGCTCTTGGGGGGGGGAGGGCTTCCTTGCCCCCCTCGGAATTGCCGAAGGAACTCATCTTT. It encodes CALGGGRASLPPSELPKELIF.

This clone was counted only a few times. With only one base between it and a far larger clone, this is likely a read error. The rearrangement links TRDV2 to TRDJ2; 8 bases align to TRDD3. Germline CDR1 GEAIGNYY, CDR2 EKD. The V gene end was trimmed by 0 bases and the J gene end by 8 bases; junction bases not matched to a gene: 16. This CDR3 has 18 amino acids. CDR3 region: CACDTVLGTGGRRAQLFF. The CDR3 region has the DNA TGTGCCTGTGACACCGTTCTAGGGACTGGGGGCCGCAGGGCACAACTCTTCTTT.

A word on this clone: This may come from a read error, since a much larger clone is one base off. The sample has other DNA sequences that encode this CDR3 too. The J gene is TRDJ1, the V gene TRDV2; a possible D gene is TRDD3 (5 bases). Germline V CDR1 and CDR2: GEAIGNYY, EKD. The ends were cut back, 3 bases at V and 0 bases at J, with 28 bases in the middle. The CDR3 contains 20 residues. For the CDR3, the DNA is TGTGCCTGTGACGCGGTTACCGGGGGCCTGACCAACCGGTACACCGATAAACTCATCTTT. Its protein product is CACDAVTGGLTNRYTDKLIF.

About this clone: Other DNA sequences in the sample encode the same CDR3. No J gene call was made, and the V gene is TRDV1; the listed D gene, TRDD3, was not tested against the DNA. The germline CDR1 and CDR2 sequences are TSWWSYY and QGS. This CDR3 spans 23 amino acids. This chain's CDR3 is CALGEKKVLRNPVVGDTRKVVFF. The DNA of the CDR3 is TGTGCTCTTGGGGAAAAGAAGGTTCTACGTAATCCTGTGGTGGGGGATACGCGTAAAGTGGTCTTCTTT.

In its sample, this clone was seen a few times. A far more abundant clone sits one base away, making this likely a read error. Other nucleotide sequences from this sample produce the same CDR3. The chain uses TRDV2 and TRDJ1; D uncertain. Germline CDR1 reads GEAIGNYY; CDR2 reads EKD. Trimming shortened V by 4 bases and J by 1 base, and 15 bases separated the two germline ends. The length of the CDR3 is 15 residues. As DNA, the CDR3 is TGTGCCTGTGATAGTCTGAACGGGGTCACCGATAAACTCATCTTT. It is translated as CACDSLNGVTDKLIF.

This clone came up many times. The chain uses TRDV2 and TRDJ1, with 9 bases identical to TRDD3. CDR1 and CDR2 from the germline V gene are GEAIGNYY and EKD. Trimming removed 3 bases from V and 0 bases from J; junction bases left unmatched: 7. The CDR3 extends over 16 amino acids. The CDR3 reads CACDSLGDTYTDKLIF. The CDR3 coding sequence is TGTGCCTGTGACTCACTGGGGGACACGTACACCGATAAACTCATCTTT.

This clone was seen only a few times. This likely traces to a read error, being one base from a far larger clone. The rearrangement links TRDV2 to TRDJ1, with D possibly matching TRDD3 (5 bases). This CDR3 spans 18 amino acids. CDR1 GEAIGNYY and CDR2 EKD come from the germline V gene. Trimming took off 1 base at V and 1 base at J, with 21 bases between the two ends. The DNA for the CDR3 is TGTGCCTGTGACACGCTACTGGAGGATAAATCTTCCACCGATAAACTCATCTTT. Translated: CACDTLLEDKSSTDKLIF.

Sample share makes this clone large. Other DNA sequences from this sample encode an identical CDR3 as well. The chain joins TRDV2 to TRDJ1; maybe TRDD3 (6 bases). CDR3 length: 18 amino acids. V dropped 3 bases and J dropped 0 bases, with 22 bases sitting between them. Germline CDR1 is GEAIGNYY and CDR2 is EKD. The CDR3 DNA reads TGTGCCTGTGACTCACACGGACCCGGGGGAAAGTACACCGATAAACTCATCTTT. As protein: CACDSHGPGGKYTDKLIF.

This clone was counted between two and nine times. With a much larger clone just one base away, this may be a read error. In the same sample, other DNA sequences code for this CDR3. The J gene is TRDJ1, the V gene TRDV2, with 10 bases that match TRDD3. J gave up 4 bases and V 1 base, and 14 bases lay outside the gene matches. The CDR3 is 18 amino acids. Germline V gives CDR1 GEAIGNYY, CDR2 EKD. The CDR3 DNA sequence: TGTGCCTGTGACACAGTTGGAACTGGGGGATCCCGCCTCGATAAACTCATCTTT. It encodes CACDTVGTGGSRLDKLIF.

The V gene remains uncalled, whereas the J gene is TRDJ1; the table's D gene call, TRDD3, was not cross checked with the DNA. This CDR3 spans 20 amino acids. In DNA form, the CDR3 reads TGTGCTCTTGGGGAACTAAGCTTTCCTACTTTGTGGGGGATACGCGTTAAACTCATCTTT. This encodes CALGELSFPTLWGIRVKLIF.